Sequencing of this T cell receptor (beta chain) was carried out in a study of HIV-infected children after antiretroviral therapy interruption. Across the whole study: All children had CD4+ count above 500 and viral load below 50 copies/ml. EBV and CMV exposure was recorded in most children.

RNA-based 3' RACE libraries used unique molecular identifiers. Via MiXCR, TCRdb re-called the 3' RACE reads, giving one row per CDR3 protein. Of 30,000 to 40,000 distinct CDR3 sequences listed, about 6% were seen once; the top ten hold roughly 0.87%. Documented treatment: PENTA 11 planned treatment interruption arm or continuous ART arm. The CDR3 covers 14 residues. The germline V gene has CDR1 ENHRY and CDR2 SYGVKD. Findings of the study overall: The CD45RA+ naive sort may contain some EMRA or stem memory cells.

This clonotype was seen ten or more times. Its antigen remains unidentified. A read error may produce the germline difference seen at one junction end. The sequence derives from a pool of human donors with HIV. This chain joins TRBV10-3 and TRBJ2-3; 8 bases are a match to TRBD1. This sample comprised CD45RA+ CD4+ T cells from PBMCs, pooled from several time points, obtained from a donor given antiretroviral therapy, either interrupted or continuous. Specified subset: naive CD4+ CD45RA+ CD45RO- T cells. The CDR3 sequence: CASGDRGGTETLYF. The DNA of the CDR3 is TGTGCCAGCGGTGACAGGGGAGGTACAGAAACGCTGTATTTT.